A single sample is the source of the 26 T cell receptor beta chains below, sequenced in a study of PD-L1 blockade in urothelial cancer. Regarding time point: pretreatment peripheral blood. Only in-frame clones appear in the TCRdb table, and some are missing; sequencing was by immunoSEQ multiplex PCR. The table records about 79,000 clones, approximately 86% of them present only once. This material consisted of PBMCs, taken around atezolizumab (anti-PD-L1) treatment. The receptors stem from a man in his forties or fifties with urothelial cancer.

This sequence joins TRBV7-3 and TRBJ2-2, with D unclear. The V and J ends lost 5 bases and 4 bases respectively, with 8 bases between them. CDR1 is SGHTA, CDR2 FQGTGA, per germline. The CDR3 consists of 13 residues. The CDR3 sequence is CASSPTSTGELFF. The CDR3 DNA is TGTGCCAGCAGCCCCACATCCACCGGGGAGCTGTTTTTT.

The chain has TRBV5-4 and TRBJ2-1; 8 nucleotides match TRBD2. The CDR3 has 15 residues. Germline V gene sequence: CDR1 SGHNT, CDR2 YYREEE (reference sequence). Losses at the gene ends were 4 bases for V and 7 bases for J; bases not matched to a gene: 10. In DNA, the CDR3 is TGTGCCAGCAGCACCGAAGGAGCGGGAGTTAATGAGCAGTTCTTC. This translates into CASSTEGAGVNEQFF.

This clone has more than one count but fewer than ten. The V gene is TRBV6-1, the J gene TRBJ1-1, with D possibly matching TRBD1 (6 bases). V lost 6 bases, J lost 6 bases, and 17 bases lay in between. Germline lookup yields CDR1 MNHNS and CDR2 SASEGT. The CDR3 runs 14 residues. CDR3 nucleotides: TGTGCCAGCAGCCTGACAGGAAAGCACGCTGAAGCTTTCTTT. Encoded protein: CASSLTGKHAEAFF.

This clone showed up just a few times. J is TRBJ2-1 and V is TRBV5-4, with 7 positions matching TRBD1. Germline CDR1 is SGHNT and CDR2 is YYREEE (reference sequence). The CDR3 has 15 residues. With 3 bases clipped from V and 0 bases from J, the junction kept 3 bases outside the gene matches. CDR3 protein: CASSSGQSSYNEQFF. The CDR3 coding sequence is TGTGCCAGCAGCTCGGGACAGAGCTCCTACAATGAGCAGTTCTTC.

With respect to this clone: The same CDR3 arises from other DNA sequences in this sample as well. This chain links TRBV27 with TRBJ2-7, with D maybe TRBD1 (5 bases). The CDR3 covers 13 residues. The V and J ends lost 6 bases and 7 bases respectively, with 16 bases between them. Germline V CDR1 and CDR2: MNHEY, SMNVEV (reference sequence). CDR3 bases: TGTGCCAGCAGACCTACAAGACAGATTGAGCAGTACTTC. Residues: CASRPTRQIEQYF.

This sequence joins TRBV18 and TRBJ1-5; TRBD1 aligns across 9 bases. With V trimmed by 5 bases and J by 3 bases, 2 bases remained unmatched. CDR3 length: 14 residues. The germline V gene has CDR1 KGHSH and CDR2 LQKENI. In DNA form, the CDR3 reads TGTGCCAGCTCAGGGACAGGGTCCAATCAGCCCCAGCATTTT. As protein: CASSGTGSNQPQHF.

The genes are TRBV4-3 and TRBJ1-2; weak D call: TRBD1 (6 bases). The CDR3 runs to 15 residues. V lost 6 bases and J 3 bases, leaving 17 bases between the germline ends. From germline, CDR1 is LGHNA and CDR2 YSLEER. This chain's CDR3 is CASRGRGAGDYGYTF. The CDR3 nucleotides are TGCGCCAGCAGAGGGAGGGGAGCAGGGGACTATGGCTACACCTTC.

The V and J genes are TRBV7-3 and TRBJ1-1, with D perhaps TRBD1 (6 bases). Between the trimmed V and J ends, which lost 1 base and 0 bases, there was a span of 9 bases. The germline V gene has CDR1 SGHTA and CDR2 FQGTGA. The CDR3 sequence is 15 residues long. This chain's CDR3 is CASSLMTGVNTEAFF. DNA for the CDR3: TGTGCCAGCAGCTTAATGACAGGAGTGAACACTGAAGCTTTCTTT.

This clone was seen a handful of times. J is TRBJ2-3 and V is TRBV4-2, with D maybe TRBD2 (7 bases). Trimming pared 0 bases from V and 4 bases from J, leaving 20 bases between. The germline V gene encodes CDR1 LGHNA and CDR2 YNFKEQ. CDR3 size: 18 residues. The CDR3 sequence is CASSQEEPGGARADTQYF. The CDR3 DNA reads TGTGCCAGCAGCCAAGAAGAGCCTGGGGGGGCTAGGGCAGATACGCAGTATTTT.

V and J are TRBV5-1 and TRBJ1-1; possibly TRBD1 for D (6 bases). The CDR3 is 14 residues long. Germline CDR1 reads SGHRS; CDR2 reads YFSETQ. V gave up 4 bases and J gave up 6 bases, with 16 bases separating them. CDR3 DNA sequence: TGCGCCAGCAGCATCGGACAGAGTTGGTCTGAAGCTTTCTTT. It codes for CASSIGQSWSEAFF. Looking up the rest from reference TRBV5-1 and TRBJ1-1 gives the full variable domain: KAGVTQTPRYLIKTRGQQVTLSCSPISGHRSVSWYQQTPGQGLQFLFEYFSETQRNKGNFPGRFSGRQFSNSRSEMNVSTLELGDSALYLCASSIGQSWSEAFFGQGTRLTVV.

The CDR3 nucleotides read TGTGCCAGCAGACGAGAGGGACTTGTTCTCAATGAGCAGTTCTTC. This codes for CASRREGLVLNEQFF. The rearrangement joins TRBV7-2 to TRBJ2-1; D possibly corresponds to TRBD2 (6 bases). The ends were cut back, 6 bases at V and 6 bases at J, with 18 bases in the middle. CDR3 length: 15 amino acids. Germline assignment: CDR1 SGHTA and CDR2 FQGNSA.

The chain links TRBV19 to TRBJ1-1; D gene uncertain. This CDR3 is built from 14 residues. From germline, CDR1 is LNHDA and CDR2 SQIVND (reference sequence). V was clipped by 1 base and J by 4 bases, with 10 bases between them. The CDR3 protein is CASSIGKRATEAFF. The CDR3 DNA sequence: TGTGCCAGTAGTATAGGTAAGCGGGCCACTGAAGCTTTCTTT.

The CDR3 reads CAISTGTSGIEDEQFF. The DNA of the CDR3 is TGTGCCATCAGCACCGGGACTAGCGGGATCGAAGATGAGCAGTTCTTC. This chain links TRBV10-3 with TRBJ2-1; 13 bases agree with TRBD2. Germline V gene data show CDR1 as ENHRY and CDR2 as SYGVKD. The V segment lost 6 bases and the J segment 8 bases; nucleotides outside the gene matches: 10. The CDR3 length is 16 residues.

This chain connects TRBV2 to TRBJ1-2; 7 nucleotides match TRBD1. Germline V gives CDR1 SNHLY, CDR2 FYNNEI. Trimming cost V 3 bases and J 3 bases; bases outside gene matches: 1. This CDR3 spans 13 amino acids. This CDR3 reads CASSEGTDYGYTF. CDR3 in DNA: TGTGCCAGCAGTGAGGGGACAGACTATGGCTACACCTTC.

The rearrangement links TRBV29-1 to TRBJ2-2; D might be TRBD1 (5 bases). The CDR3 has 13 amino acids. Germline CDR1 SQVTM, CDR2 ANQGSEA. Trimming shortened V by 3 bases and J by 4 bases, and 9 bases separated the two germline ends. CDR3 loop: CSVDRVVTGELFF. The CDR3, as DNA: TGCAGCGTTGACAGGGTCGTCACCGGGGAGCTGTTTTTT.

This sequence joins TRBV19 and TRBJ2-1; 10 bases are shared with TRBD2. Germline V gene lookup returns CDR1 LNHDA and CDR2 SQIVND (reference sequence). This CDR3 has 15 residues. V was clipped by 6 bases and J by 1 base; unmatched bases: 3. CDR3 sequence reads: CASRGSGRSYNEQFF. The CDR3 nucleotides are TGTGCCAGTAGGGGTAGCGGGAGGTCCTACAATGAGCAGTTCTTC. The full variable domain, its missing parts supplied by reference TRBV19 and TRBJ2-1, is DGGITQSPKYLFRKEGQNVTLSCEQNLNHDAMYWYRQDPGQGLRLIYYSQIVNDFQKGDIAEGYSVSREKKESFPLTVTSAQKNPTAFYLCASRGSGRSYNEQFFGPGTRLTVL.

The chain employs TRBV5-1 and TRBJ2-2, with unresolved D. Germline V gene data show CDR1 as SGHRS and CDR2 as YFSETQ. The CDR3 is made up of 13 amino acids. V lost 4 bases and J lost 5, with 9 bases in between. This CDR3 is CASSPIQTGELFF. DNA for the CDR3: TGCGCCAGCAGCCCTATCCAAACCGGGGAGCTGTTTTTT.

In nucleotides, the CDR3 is TGTGCCAGCAGCGTGGAGGTGGGGGCCGGTCAAGATACGCAGTATTTT. Translating gives CASSVEVGAGQDTQYF. The rearrangement joins TRBV9 to TRBJ2-3, with D perhaps matching TRBD1 (6 bases). The CDR3 is made up of 16 amino acids. From germline, CDR1 is SGDLS and CDR2 YYNGEE. V lost 2 bases to trimming and J lost 5 bases, with 18 bases between them.

V and J are TRBV19 and TRBJ1-5, with D hard to call. The V end lost 6 bases, the J end lost 9 bases, and 12 bases lay between the germline ends. This CDR3 has 12 residues. CDR1 and CDR2 (germline): LNHDA, SQIVND (reference sequence). As DNA, the CDR3 is TGTGCCAGTAGCGCGGTCAAAGGGCCCCAGCATTTT. Translation gives CASSAVKGPQHF.

The gene calls are TRBV28 and TRBJ1-1; no reliable D call. The CDR3 contains 14 residues. Trimming cost V 2 bases and J 6 bases, with 13 bases left between them. Germline V gives CDR1 MDHEN, CDR2 SYDVKM. The CDR3 bases are TGTGCCAGCAGTTTAGGTCCCATCGGGGCTGAAGCTTTCTTT. It is translated as CASSLGPIGAEAFF.

The V gene is TRBV7-6, the J gene TRBJ1-1; no clear D gene. The CDR3 has 15 amino acids. Deletions cut 2 bases from V and 1 base from J, with 11 bases between. CDR1 and CDR2 from the germline V gene are SGHVS and FNYEAQ. For the CDR3, the DNA is TGTGCCAGCAGCTTAAAAGTCGGCGGGAACACTGAAGCTTTCTTT. Encoded protein: CASSLKVGGNTEAFF.

V is TRBV6-6 and J is TRBJ2-6; a weak D match, TRBD1 (6 bases). V lost 6 bases and J 1 base, leaving 7 bases between the germline ends. The CDR3 has 14 residues. Germline V CDR1 and CDR2: MNHNY, SVGAGI (reference sequence). The CDR3 sequence is CASRTGSGANVLTF. DNA of the CDR3: TGTGCCAGCAGAACAGGGTCTGGGGCCAACGTCCTGACTTTC.

A few counts support this clone. V is TRBV6-6 and J is TRBJ1-1; 9 bases agree with TRBD1. Germline V CDR1 and CDR2: MNHNY, SVGAGI (reference sequence). The CDR3 consists of 11 residues. V lost 5 bases to trimming and J lost 11 bases; unmatched junction nucleotides: 3. CDR3 in amino acids: CASSRQGEAFF. The CDR3 DNA reads as TGTGCCAGCAGTAGACAGGGGGAGGCTTTCTTT.

This clone showed up just once. The genes are TRBV7-2 and TRBJ1-1, with D unresolved. Trimming left V 5 bases short and J 6 bases short, with 10 bases between. The V gene's germline CDR1 is SGHTA and CDR2 FQGNSA. This CDR3 is built from 12 residues. CDR3 residues: CASSAQASEAFF. The CDR3 DNA follows: TGTGCCAGCAGCGCTCAGGCGTCTGAAGCTTTCTTT. The full variable domain, its missing parts supplied by reference TRBV7-2 and TRBJ1-1, is GAGVSQSPSNKVTEKGKDVELRCDPISGHTALYWYRQSLGQGLEFLIYFQGNSAPDKSGLPSDRFSAERTGGSVSTLTIQRTQQEDSAVYLCASSAQASEAFFGQGTRLTVV.

This sequence joins TRBV10-1 and TRBJ2-1, with 11 bases fitting TRBD2. The CDR3 contains 16 residues. Per germline, CDR1 WNHNN and CDR2 SYGVQD (reference sequence). J lost 7 bases, V lost 10 bases, and 15 bases had no gene match. Written as DNA, the CDR3 is TGCGCCACCTCGCGCCCCGGGACTAGCGGAGAAAATGAGCAGTTCTTC. Protein: CATSRPGTSGENEQFF.

The chain's CDR3 is CASSLLGEAGEETQYF. In DNA form, the CDR3 reads TGTGCCAGCAGTTTACTAGGGGAGGCGGGAGAAGAGACCCAGTACTTC. J is TRBJ2-5 and V is TRBV27; the match to TRBD2 covers 7 bases. With 2 bases clipped from V and 3 bases from J, the junction kept 9 bases outside the gene matches. CDR3 length: 16 amino acids. The germline CDR1 and CDR2 sequences are MNHEY and SMNVEV (reference sequence).